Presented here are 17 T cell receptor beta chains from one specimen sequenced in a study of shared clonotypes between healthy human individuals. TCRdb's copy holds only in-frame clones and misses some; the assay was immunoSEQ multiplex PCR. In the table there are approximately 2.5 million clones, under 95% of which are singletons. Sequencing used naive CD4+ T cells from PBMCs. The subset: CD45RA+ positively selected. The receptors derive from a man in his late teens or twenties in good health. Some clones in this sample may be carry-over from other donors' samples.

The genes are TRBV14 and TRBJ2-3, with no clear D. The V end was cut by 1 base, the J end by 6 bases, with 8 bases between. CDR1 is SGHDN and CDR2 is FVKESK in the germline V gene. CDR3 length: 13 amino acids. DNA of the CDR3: TGTGCCAGCAGCCAAGGGCCCTGGGATACGCAGTATTTT. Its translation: CASSQGPWDTQYF.

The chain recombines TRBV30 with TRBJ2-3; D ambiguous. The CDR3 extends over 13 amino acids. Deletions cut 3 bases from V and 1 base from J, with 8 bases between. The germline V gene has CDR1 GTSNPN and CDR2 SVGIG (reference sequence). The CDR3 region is CAWRGDRTDTQYF. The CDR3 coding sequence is TGTGCCTGGAGGGGTGACCGCACAGATACGCAGTATTTT.

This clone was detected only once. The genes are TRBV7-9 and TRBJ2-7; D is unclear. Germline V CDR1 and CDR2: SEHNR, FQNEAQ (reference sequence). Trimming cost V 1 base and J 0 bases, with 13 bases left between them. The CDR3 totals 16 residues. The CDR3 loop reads CASSLGSTSSSYEQYF. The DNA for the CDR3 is TGTGCCAGCAGCTTAGGGTCGACATCAAGCTCCTACGAGCAGTACTTC.

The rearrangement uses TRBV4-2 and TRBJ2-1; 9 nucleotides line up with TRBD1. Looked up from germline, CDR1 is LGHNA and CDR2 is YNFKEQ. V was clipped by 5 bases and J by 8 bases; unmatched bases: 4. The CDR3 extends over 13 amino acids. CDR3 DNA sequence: TGTGCCAGCAGCTCACGACAGGGGGATGAGCAGTTCTTC. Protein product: CASSSRQGDEQFF.

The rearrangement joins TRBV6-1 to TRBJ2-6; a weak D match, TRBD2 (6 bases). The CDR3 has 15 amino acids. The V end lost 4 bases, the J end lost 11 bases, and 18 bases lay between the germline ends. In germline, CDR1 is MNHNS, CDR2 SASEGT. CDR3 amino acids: CASSVSGGAYHVLTF. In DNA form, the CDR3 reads TGTGCCAGCAGTGTGTCCGGGGGTGCCTATCACGTCCTGACTTTC.

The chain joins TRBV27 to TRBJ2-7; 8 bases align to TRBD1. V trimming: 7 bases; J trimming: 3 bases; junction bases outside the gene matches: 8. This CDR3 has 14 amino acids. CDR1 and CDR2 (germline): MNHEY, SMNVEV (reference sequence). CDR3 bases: TGTGCCAGCAAAACCGGGACAGGTGGCTACGAGCAGTACTTC. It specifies CASKTGTGGYEQYF.

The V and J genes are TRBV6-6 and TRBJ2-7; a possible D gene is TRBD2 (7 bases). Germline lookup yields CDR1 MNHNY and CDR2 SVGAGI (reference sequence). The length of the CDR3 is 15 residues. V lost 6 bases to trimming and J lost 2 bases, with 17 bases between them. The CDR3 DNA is TGTGCCAGCAGATCCAGAGGGGGGGGCCCCTACGAGCAGTACTTC. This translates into CASRSRGGGPYEQYF.

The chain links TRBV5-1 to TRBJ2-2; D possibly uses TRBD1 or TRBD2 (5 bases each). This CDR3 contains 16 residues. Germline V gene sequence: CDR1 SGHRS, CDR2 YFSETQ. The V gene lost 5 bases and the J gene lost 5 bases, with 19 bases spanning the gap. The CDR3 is CASSLLRGSRTGELFF. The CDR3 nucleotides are TGCGCCAGCAGTTTGTTGAGGGGTAGTCGGACCGGGGAGCTGTTTTTT.

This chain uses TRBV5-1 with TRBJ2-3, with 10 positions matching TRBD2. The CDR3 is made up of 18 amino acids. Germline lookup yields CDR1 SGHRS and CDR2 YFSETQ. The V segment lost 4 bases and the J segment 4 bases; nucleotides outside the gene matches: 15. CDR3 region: CASSASPRGLAGADTQYF. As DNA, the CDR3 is TGCGCCAGCAGCGCCTCCCCTCGAGGGCTAGCGGGAGCAGATACGCAGTATTTT.

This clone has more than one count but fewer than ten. Here the CDR3 reads CASSDPQGIGDYGYTF. The CDR3 DNA sequence: TGTGCCAGCAGTGACCCCCAGGGGATAGGGGACTATGGCTACACCTTC. This chain uses TRBV6-1 with TRBJ1-2; TRBD1 is a possible D gene (6 bases). The V gene's germline CDR1 is MNHNS and CDR2 SASEGT. V was cut by 3 bases and J by 3 bases, with 17 bases left in between. The CDR3 runs to 16 residues.

CDR3 DNA sequence: TGTGCCAGCGGCTCGAGGGATAGCGGGATTCAGTTCTTC. Its protein is CASGSRDSGIQFF. The chain is built from TRBV7-2 and TRBJ2-1, with 8 bases matching TRBD2. J was trimmed by 13 bases and V by 8 bases; bases with no gene match: 13. CDR3 length: 13 amino acids. Germline V gene sequence: CDR1 SGHTA, CDR2 FQGNSA. The entire variable domain, with the rest obtained from reference TRBV7-2 and TRBJ2-1, is as follows: GAGVSQSPSNKVTEKGKDVELRCDPISGHTALYWYRQSLGQGLEFLIYFQGNSAPDKSGLPSDRFSAERTGGSVSTLTIQRTQQEDSAVYLCASGSRDSGIQFFGPGTRLTVL.

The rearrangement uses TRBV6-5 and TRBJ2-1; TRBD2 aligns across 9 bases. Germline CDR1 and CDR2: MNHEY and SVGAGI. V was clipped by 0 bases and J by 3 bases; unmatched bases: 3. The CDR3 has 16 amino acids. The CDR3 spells CASSYSALAGYNEQFF. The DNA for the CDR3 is TGTGCCAGCAGTTACTCGGCACTAGCGGGCTACAATGAGCAGTTCTTC.

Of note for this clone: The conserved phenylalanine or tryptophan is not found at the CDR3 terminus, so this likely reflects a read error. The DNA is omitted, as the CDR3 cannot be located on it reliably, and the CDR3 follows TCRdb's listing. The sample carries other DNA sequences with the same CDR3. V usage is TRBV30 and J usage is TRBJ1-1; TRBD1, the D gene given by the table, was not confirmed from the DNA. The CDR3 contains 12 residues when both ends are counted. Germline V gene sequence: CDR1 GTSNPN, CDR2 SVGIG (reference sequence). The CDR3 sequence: CAWARDRAEVSV.

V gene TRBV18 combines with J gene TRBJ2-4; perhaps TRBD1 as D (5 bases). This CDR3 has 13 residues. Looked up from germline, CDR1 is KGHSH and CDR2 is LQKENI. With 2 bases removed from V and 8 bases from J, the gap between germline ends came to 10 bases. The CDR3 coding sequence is TGTGCCAGCTCACCAGGGGCGGTAGACATTCAGTACTTC. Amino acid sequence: CASSPGAVDIQYF.

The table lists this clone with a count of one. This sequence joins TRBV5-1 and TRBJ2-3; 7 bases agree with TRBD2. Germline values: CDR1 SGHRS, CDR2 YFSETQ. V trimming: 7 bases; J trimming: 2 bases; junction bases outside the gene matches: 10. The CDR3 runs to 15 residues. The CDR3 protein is CASGVRTRSTDTQYF. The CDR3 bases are TGCGCCAGCGGAGTTAGGACTAGATCCACAGATACGCAGTATTTT.

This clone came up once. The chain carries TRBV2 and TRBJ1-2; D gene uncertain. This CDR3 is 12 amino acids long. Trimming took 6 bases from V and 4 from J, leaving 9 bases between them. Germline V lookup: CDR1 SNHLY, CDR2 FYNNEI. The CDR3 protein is CASSRRSYGYTF. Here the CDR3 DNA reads TGTGCCAGCAGCCGACGGAGCTATGGCTACACCTTC.

The CDR3 spells CASSRSSPSDSYEQYF. CDR3 coding DNA: TGCGCCAGCAGCCGGTCCTCCCCGAGTGATTCCTACGAGCAGTACTTC. The V gene is TRBV4-1, the J gene TRBJ2-7, with D unresolved. The germline V gene encodes CDR1 MGHRA and CDR2 YSYEKL. The CDR3 has 16 amino acids. Trimming shortened V by 4 bases and J by 1 base, and 17 bases separated the two germline ends.